A single sample gave rise to the 13 T cell receptor beta chains below, sequenced in a study of cytomegalovirus exposure and HLA in healthy donors listed by TCRdb under 2017. Library generation was performed with the immunoSEQ multiplex PCR assay. TCRdb's version of the immuneACCESS table is confined to in-frame rearrangements and falls short of the full clone set. An unresolved V gene accounts for under half of the shortfall where checked; the remainder is of unknown origin. Counted in this sample were about 160,000 clones; 85% to 90% of them appeared once. Clones ranked in the top ten supply 5% to 7% of the sample. The sequencing sample was made of PBMCs. The receptors were gathered from a woman aged 25 to 45 in good health and CMV-seronegative.

This CDR3 is CASSVFGGAGETQYF. DNA of the CDR3: TGTGCCAGCAGCGTATTTGGGGGCGCGGGAGAGACCCAGTACTTC. The chain is built from TRBV9 and TRBJ2-5; a possible D gene is TRBD1 (6 bases). CDR1 and CDR2 from the germline V gene are SGDLS and YYNGEE. V was cut by 1 base and J by 4 bases, with 14 bases left in between. The CDR3 covers 15 residues.

The chain carries TRBV5-4 and TRBJ1-1; 8 bases line up with TRBD1. The CDR3 is 17 residues long. Germline V gene lookup returns CDR1 SGHNT and CDR2 YYREEE (reference sequence). Losses at the gene ends were 0 bases for V and 5 bases for J; bases not matched to a gene: 12. The CDR3 DNA reads as TGTGCCAGCAGCTTGGGGACAGGGAAGATTCCCGTGACTGAAGCTTTCTTT. Its protein product is CASSLGTGKIPVTEAFF.

A single count supports this clone. The V and J genes are TRBV7-3 and TRBJ1-2, with TRBD1 identical over 8 bases. Trimming at V came to 2 bases and at J to 8 bases, leaving 4 bases not matched to a gene. CDR1 is SGHTA and CDR2 is FQGTGA in the germline V gene. The CDR3 runs to 13 residues. CDR3 protein: CASSLAGGDGYTF. The CDR3 DNA follows: TGTGCCAGCAGCTTAGCAGGGGGCGACGGCTACACCTTC.

The chain recombines TRBV29-1 with TRBJ2-7, with 7 bases lining up with TRBD1. The CDR3 runs 14 residues. CDR1 SQVTM and CDR2 ANQGSEA come from the germline V gene. V lost 1 base, J lost 5 bases, and 8 bases stayed unmatched. The CDR3 region is CSVEGIRGPDEQYF. CDR3 coding DNA: TGCAGCGTTGAAGGTATAAGGGGGCCCGACGAGCAGTACTTC.

The chain uses TRBV5-1 and TRBJ2-1; TRBD2 matches at 9 bases. The CDR3 is 19 amino acids. Germline V gene data show CDR1 as SGHRS and CDR2 as YFSETQ. Trimming removed 2 bases from V and 4 bases from J; junction bases left unmatched: 16. Written as DNA, the CDR3 is TGCGCCAGCAGCTTAACGATAAGCGGGAGGATTGCGACATACAATGAGCAGTTCTTC. Its translation: CASSLTISGRIATYNEQFF.

The V and J genes are TRBV5-6 and TRBJ2-3, with 11 positions matching TRBD2. V shed 4 bases and J 8 bases; nucleotides not matched to a gene: 12. Germline V gene data show CDR1 as SGHDT and CDR2 as YYEEEE. The CDR3 totals 16 residues. CDR3 sequence reads: CASSPETSGIHGTQYF. The CDR3 nucleotides read TGTGCCAGCAGCCCAGAGACTAGCGGGATTCACGGTACGCAGTATTTT.

This chain uses TRBV7-6 with TRBJ1-2; D not resolved. Between the trimmed V and J ends, which lost 5 bases and 0 bases, there was a span of 16 bases. CDR3 length: 16 residues. Germline V lookup: CDR1 SGHVS, CDR2 FNYEAQ. CDR3 bases: TGTGCCAGCAGCCCTTCAGCAGACGGAGCTAACTATGGCTACACCTTC. This translates into CASSPSADGANYGYTF. The full variable domain, in which reference TRBV7-6 and TRBJ1-2 provide the parts outside the CDR3, is GAGVSQSPRYKVTKRGQDVALRCDPISGHVSLYWYRQALGQGPEFLTYFNYEAQQDKSGLPNDRFSAERPEGSISTLTIQRTEQRDSAMYRCASSPSADGANYGYTFGSGTRLTVV.

The J gene is TRBJ1-1, the V gene TRBV5-4, with 7 bases that match TRBD1. Germline V lookup: CDR1 SGHNT, CDR2 YYREEE (reference sequence). This CDR3 comprises 14 residues. J was trimmed by 3 bases and V by 3 bases; bases with no gene match: 5. CDR3 protein: CASSYNRGYTEAFF. In DNA form, the CDR3 reads TGTGCCAGCAGCTATAACAGGGGCTACACTGAAGCTTTCTTT.

This chain joins TRBV5-4 and TRBJ2-7; 7 nucleotides match TRBD1. From germline, CDR1 is SGHNT and CDR2 YYREEE (reference sequence). The V segment lost 5 bases and the J segment 0 bases; nucleotides outside the gene matches: 5. CDR3 length: 14 amino acids. The DNA of the CDR3 is TGTGCCAGCAGGCGGACAGGAAGCTCCTACGAGCAGTACTTC. Protein sequence: CASRRTGSSYEQYF.

This sequence joins TRBV15 and TRBJ2-2, with a weak D call TRBD2 (6 bases). V was cut by 0 bases and J by 8 bases, with 16 bases left in between. The CDR3 covers 16 residues. Germline assignment: CDR1 LNHNV and CDR2 YYDKDF (reference sequence). The CDR3 is CATSREGALAGGELFF. CDR3 DNA: TGTGCCACCAGCAGAGAAGGGGCACTAGCAGGGGGGGAGCTGTTTTTT.

The chain employs TRBV7-2 and TRBJ2-7; perhaps TRBD2 as D (5 bases). V was clipped by 1 base and J by 0 bases, with 10 bases between them. CDR3 length equals 15 residues. Germline values: CDR1 SGHTA, CDR2 FQGNSA. Here the CDR3 reads CASSLGGFSSYEQYF. CDR3 sequence (DNA): TGTGCCAGCAGCTTAGGCGGGTTTAGCTCCTACGAGCAGTACTTC.

The chain employs TRBV4-3 and TRBJ2-2, with 10 bases fitting TRBD2. Germline V gives CDR1 LGHNA, CDR2 YSLEER. The CDR3 is made up of 18 amino acids. V lost 0 bases and J lost 1; bases outside the gene matches: 5. The CDR3 nucleotides read TGCGCCAGCAGCCAAGATCCTAGCGGGAGAGAGAACACCGGGGAGCTGTTTTTT. This translates into CASSQDPSGRENTGELFF.

Comments on this clone: A junction boundary mismatches the germline segment, possibly from a read error. The J gene is TRBJ2-1, the V gene TRBV7-2; D not certain. Germline lookup yields CDR1 SGHTA and CDR2 FQGNSA. This CDR3 has 14 amino acids. CDR3 coding DNA: TGTGCCAGCAGCTTATCCCTAGTAGGCGATGAGCAGCTCTTC. It encodes CASSLSLVGDEQLF.